This T cell receptor (beta chain) appears in the sequencing data of a study of T cells in Graves' hyperthyroidism and ophthalmopathy. To note about this clonotype: Being one base from a much bigger clone, this may be a read error.

Researchers took RNA transcripts and amplified the TCR beta CDR3 regions from them. First-round RT-PCR targeting the TCR CDR3 was performed with the HTBI primer set. TCRdb re-called the multiplex PCR reads through MiXCR, storing one row per CDR3 protein. The sample holds 600,000 or so distinct CDR3 sequences, 12% to 15% seen once. Germline assignment: CDR1 MNHNS and CDR2 SASEGT. Trimming left V 7 bases short and J 7 bases short, with 20 bases between. The CDR3 extends over 14 amino acids. The study included ophthalmopathy patients with Clinical Activity Score at least 3, NOSPECS grade at least 4 and duration under 3 months. Out of roughly 10 ml of fresh peripheral blood came the PBMCs.

The chain recombines TRBV6-1 with TRBJ2-7; D is possibly TRBD1 or TRBD2 (5 bases each). Sequenced input: blood. This clonotype was sampled from a woman aged 18-35 years with Graves' ophthalmopathy. Here the CDR3 reads CASNPGAGVEEQYF. The CDR3 DNA reads as TGTGCCAGCAACCCCGGGGCCGGGGTTGAGGAGCAGTACTTC.